Presented here are 31 T cell receptor beta chains from one specimen sequenced in a study of HIV-infected children after antiretroviral therapy interruption (dated by TCRdb to the late 2010s). According to the study, the label for this sample's treatment or condition signals: PENTA 11 planned treatment interruption arm or continuous ART arm. The library was obtained by 3' RACE. The sample was run on an Illumina MiSeq. TCR libraries were constructed from RNA with a 3' RACE protocol that used unique molecular identifiers to correct for PCR amplification bias. TCRdb reran the public reads through fastp at Q25 and MiXCR, keeping productive beta chains. Rows are combined by CDR3 protein, so each entry shows the most common genes and DNA. This sample is represented by around 50,000 distinct CDR3 sequences; 4.3% of them were singletons. The ten largest clonotypes hold 0.6% to 0.85% of the sample. The sample was CD45RA+ CD4+ T cells from PBMCs, pooled from several time points, taken from a donor given antiretroviral therapy, either interrupted or continuous. Read against the paper, the sample's cell subset or site label means: naive CD4+ CD45RA+ CD45RO- T cells. The receptors here all came from a pool of human donors with HIV.

The V and J genes are TRBV11-2 and TRBJ1-4; 10 bases map to TRBD1. The CDR3 sequence is 16 residues long. Germline trimming cut 3 bases from V and 2 bases from J; bases unmatched to any gene: 3. Germline CDR1 SGHAT, CDR2 FQNNGV. The CDR3 DNA follows: TGTGCCAGCAGCTTGACAGGGGGCACGACTAATGAAAAACTGTTTTTT. It is translated as CASSLTGGTTNEKLFF. Full variable domain (outside the CDR3, taken from reference TRBV11-2 and TRBJ1-4): EAGVAQSPRYKIIEKRQSVAFWCNPISGHATLYWYQQILGQGPKLLIQFQNNGVVDDSQLPKDRFSAERLKGVDSTLKIQPAKLEDSAVYLCASSLTGGTTNEKLFFGSGTQLSVL.

This clonotype is deemed medium-sized. This chain uses TRBV7-2 with TRBJ2-7; D possibly corresponds to TRBD1 (5 bases). Per germline, CDR1 SGHTA and CDR2 FQGNSA. The CDR3 sequence is 14 residues long. V was clipped by 1 base and J by 5 bases, with 12 bases between them. As DNA, the CDR3 is TGTGCCAGCAGCTTAGGTGTTGGCAGGGACGAGCAGTACTTC. This encodes CASSLGVGRDEQYF. The full variable domain, rest sourced from reference TRBV7-2 and TRBJ2-7, is GAGVSQSPSNKVTEKGKDVELRCDPISGHTALYWYRQSLGQGLEFLIYFQGNSAPDKSGLPSDRFSAERTGGSVSTLTIQRTQQEDSAVYLCASSLGVGRDEQYFGPGTRLTVT.

This clonotype was counted ten times or more. V usage is TRBV28 and J usage is TRBJ1-4, with no clear D. The germline gives CDR1 MDHEN, CDR2 SYDVKM. The CDR3 runs to 14 residues. Deletions cut 4 bases from V and 5 bases from J, with 11 bases between. This chain's CDR3 is CASSYRWENEKLFF. Written as DNA, the CDR3 is TGTGCCAGCAGTTACCGTTGGGAAAATGAAAAACTGTTTTTT.

Ten or more counts support this clonotype. The chain joins TRBV28 to TRBJ1-5; 7 nucleotides match TRBD1. The trim removed 7 bases at V and 4 bases at J, leaving 10 bases unmatched. Germline CDR1 and CDR2: MDHEN and SYDVKM. The CDR3 has 15 residues. CDR3 sequence: CASTIPGQMNQPQHF. The CDR3 region has the DNA TGTGCCAGCACGATACCGGGACAGATGAATCAGCCCCAGCATTTT.

The rearrangement joins TRBV28 to TRBJ2-6; no firm D call. Trimming cost V 10 bases and J 0 bases, with 10 bases left between them. Per germline, CDR1 MDHEN and CDR2 SYDVKM. The CDR3 has 14 residues. DNA for the CDR3: TGTGCCATCCTGACGGGCTCTGGGGCCAACGTCCTGACTTTC. Encoded protein: CAILTGSGANVLTF.

This clonotype appeared many times. The V and J genes are TRBV12-5 and TRBJ2-7; maybe TRBD1 (6 bases). Between the trimmed V and J ends, which lost 1 base and 4 bases, there was a span of 11 bases. The germline gives CDR1 LGHNT, CDR2 FRNRAP. CDR3 length: 14 residues. CDR3 loop: CASGLGTGWYEQYF. The CDR3 region has the DNA TGTGCTAGTGGTTTGGGAACAGGGTGGTACGAGCAGTACTTC. Full variable domain (rest looked up from reference TRBV12-5 and TRBJ2-7): DARVTQTPRHKVTEMGQEVTMRCQPILGHNTVFWYRQTMMQGLELLAYFRNRAPLDDSGMPKDRFSAEMPDATLATLKIQPSEPRDSAVYFCASGLGTGWYEQYFGPGTRLTVT.

In this sample, this clonotype turned up many times. The rearrangement links TRBV20-1 to TRBJ2-7; D possibly corresponds to TRBD2 (5 bases). Trimming removed 3 bases at V and 2 bases at J, with 11 bases between. CDR3 length equals 13 residues. Germline V gene data show CDR1 as DFQATT and CDR2 as SNEGSKA (reference sequence). The CDR3 sequence is CSASSLEAYEQYF. The CDR3 DNA reads as TGCAGTGCTAGTTCCTTGGAGGCCTACGAGCAGTACTTC.

The gene calls are TRBV29-1 and TRBJ1-1; D possibly corresponds to TRBD1 (5 bases). The germline gives CDR1 SQVTM, CDR2 ANQGSEA. This CDR3 contains 13 residues. The V and J ends lost 7 bases and 4 bases respectively, with 16 bases between them. CDR3 in DNA: TGCAGCGCCCGAGGGGTGGGTGGCACTGAAGCTTTCTTT. It yields the protein CSARGVGGTEAFF.

The table lists this clonotype with many counts. V usage is TRBV7-3 and J usage is TRBJ2-1; D is perhaps TRBD1 or TRBD2 (5 bases each). The CDR3 covers 13 residues. V was pared by 3 bases and J by 6 bases, with 9 bases between. Germline loops: CDR1 SGHTA, CDR2 FQGTGA. The CDR3 sequence: CASSFVRGNEQFF. The CDR3 nucleotides read TGTGCCAGCAGCTTTGTGAGGGGCAATGAGCAGTTCTTC.

Many counts were recorded for this clonotype. The chain carries TRBV20-1 and TRBJ2-7, with 7 bases that match TRBD2. The CDR3 sequence is 14 residues long. Germline loops: CDR1 DFQATT, CDR2 SNEGSKA (reference sequence). The V and J ends lost 5 bases and 7 bases, in that order; junction bases with no gene match: 14. The CDR3 bases are TGCAGTGCTGCCCTACTAGCGCTTGCTGGGGAGCAGTACTTC. Its protein product is CSAALLALAGEQYF.

This clonotype was detected many times. J is TRBJ2-1 and V is TRBV10-3, with 8 bases identical to TRBD1. J gave up 7 bases and V 4 bases, and 3 bases lay outside the gene matches. This CDR3 has 13 residues. Germline loops: CDR1 ENHRY, CDR2 SYGVKD. The CDR3 nucleotides are TGTGCCATCAGTGGGACAGGGTTTAATGAGCAGTTCTTC. Translation gives CAISGTGFNEQFF.

This clonotype was found many times. The chain recombines TRBV6-1 with TRBJ1-2; D is uncertain. The V end lost 0 bases, the J end lost 4 bases, and 12 bases lay between the germline ends. The CDR3 spans 15 residues. CDR1 is MNHNS, CDR2 SASEGT, per germline. The CDR3 protein is CASSEARAAVYGYTF. CDR3 in DNA: TGTGCCAGCAGTGAAGCAAGGGCAGCTGTCTATGGCTACACCTTC.

This clonotype has at least ten counts. The chain recombines TRBV12-3 or TRBV12-4 with TRBJ2-1, with D maybe TRBD1 (5 bases). This CDR3 spans 12 amino acids. The V end lost 1 base, the J end lost 14 bases, and 12 bases lay between the germline ends. CDR3 DNA: TGTGCCAGCAGTTTAGTTCCAGGGTCGGAGTTCTTC. Translated, it gives CASSLVPGSEFF.

This clonotype was found many times. This chain connects TRBV14 to TRBJ1-2; D is undetermined. The CDR3 has 15 amino acids. CDR1 is SGHDN, CDR2 FVKESK, per germline. The V gene lost 0 bases and the J gene lost 2 bases, with 10 bases spanning the gap. CDR3 nucleotides: TGTGCCAGCAGCCAAGAGGTGGGAGTAAACTATGGCTACACCTTC. Protein product: CASSQEVGVNYGYTF.

This clonotype was counted ten times or more. The chain uses TRBV20-1 and TRBJ1-1; maybe TRBD1 (6 bases). The germline V gene encodes CDR1 DFQATT and CDR2 SNEGSKA (reference sequence). The CDR3 runs 14 residues. Trimming removed 1 base from V and 6 bases from J, with 15 bases in between. CDR3: CSARADTGYPEAFF. The CDR3 DNA reads as TGCAGTGCTAGAGCCGACACAGGGTACCCTGAAGCTTTCTTT.

There are many counts of this clonotype. The genes are TRBV6-2 or TRBV6-3 and TRBJ1-1; no clear D gene. Germline CDR1 reads MNHEY; CDR2 reads SVGEGT. This CDR3 contains 13 residues. The V gene lost 11 bases and the J gene lost 0 bases, with 13 bases spanning the gap. The DNA for the CDR3 is TGTGCCGAACGCCGGGAAATGAACACTGAAGCTTTCTTT. The encoded protein is CAERREMNTEAFF.

This clonotype has ten or more counts. This chain links TRBV6-2 or TRBV6-3 with TRBJ1-1; no definite D call. Germline V CDR1 and CDR2: MNHEY, SVGEGT. CDR3 length: 14 amino acids. Trimming shortened V by 2 bases and J by 3 bases, and 10 bases separated the two germline ends. The CDR3 loop reads CASSYTGYDTEAFF. The CDR3 region has the DNA TGTGCCAGCAGTTACACGGGATACGACACTGAAGCTTTCTTT.

The chain has TRBV12-3 or TRBV12-4 and TRBJ1-5; 7 nucleotides agree with TRBD1. There are 16 residues in the CDR3. V lost 7 bases, J lost 4 bases, and 13 bases stayed unmatched. The CDR3 bases are TGTGCCAGCACCGGCCAAGGGGCAGGGGGAAATCAGCCCCAGCATTTT. Translation gives CASTGQGAGGNQPQHF.

This clonotype was detected ten times or more. This CDR3 is CASTDTYQPQHF. The DNA of the CDR3 is TGTGCCAGCACGGACACCTATCAGCCCCAGCATTTT. This chain connects TRBV28 to TRBJ1-5, with a tentative D call TRBD1 (5 bases). CDR1 is MDHEN, CDR2 SYDVKM, per germline. This CDR3 has 12 amino acids. Trimming pared 7 bases from V and 5 bases from J, leaving 9 bases between.

Many counts were recorded for this clonotype. The CDR3: CASSLGTGGYTDTQYF. In DNA, the CDR3 is TGCGCCAGCAGCTTAGGGACAGGGGGCTACACAGATACGCAGTATTTT. This chain connects TRBV5-1 to TRBJ2-3, with 12 bases matching TRBD1. CDR3 length equals 16 residues. Germline values: CDR1 SGHRS, CDR2 YFSETQ. V was pared by 2 bases and J by 2 bases, with 3 bases of the junction left unmatched.

As concerns this clonotype: A clone one base away is much larger, so this may be a read error. This sequence joins TRBV2 and TRBJ2-7; unclear D gene. V dropped 7 bases and J dropped 4 bases, with 11 bases sitting between them. Per germline, CDR1 SNHLY and CDR2 FYNNEI. The CDR3 is made up of 12 amino acids. This chain's CDR3 is CASKSIEYEQYF. CDR3 in DNA: TGTGCCAGCAAGTCCATCGAGTACGAGCAGTACTTC. Full variable domain (remainder filled in from reference TRBV2 and TRBJ2-7): EPEVTQTPSHQVTQMGQEVILRCVPISNHLYFYWYRQILGQKVEFLVSFYNNEISEKSEIFDDQFSVERPDGSNFTLKIRSTKLEDSAMYFCASKSIEYEQYFGPGTRLTVT.

This clonotype was counted at least ten times. The chain is built from TRBV10-3 and TRBJ2-1; 8 nucleotides line up with TRBD1. Germline assignment: CDR1 ENHRY and CDR2 SYGVKD. V gave up 7 bases and J gave up 9 bases; unmatched junction bases: 11. The CDR3 sequence is 14 residues long. CDR3 sequence: CAITFARGLGEQFF. In DNA form, the CDR3 reads TGTGCCATCACCTTTGCCAGGGGGCTGGGTGAGCAGTTCTTC.

This clonotype was picked up many times. The chain has TRBV7-9 and TRBJ1-3; D is uncertain. From germline, CDR1 is SEHNR and CDR2 FQNEAQ (reference sequence). This CDR3 has 12 amino acids. The V end lost 2 bases, the J end lost 9 bases, and 8 bases lay between the germline ends. CDR3 sequence reads: CASSLWVSTIYF. The DNA of the CDR3 is TGTGCCAGCAGCTTATGGGTTAGCACCATATATTTT.

This clonotype has only a few counts. The rearrangement uses TRBV24-1 and TRBJ2-3; D may correspond to TRBD1 or TRBD2 (6 bases each). The CDR3 is 15 residues long. Germline V lookup: CDR1 KGHDR, CDR2 SFDVKD. The V end lost 4 bases, the J end lost 4 bases, and 14 bases lay between the germline ends. DNA of the CDR3: TGTGCCACCAGTGACCCCGGGGGCCCCCCAGATACGCAGTATTTT. It encodes CATSDPGGPPDTQYF.

This clonotype has a count of ten or more. V gene TRBV20-1 combines with J gene TRBJ1-4, with TRBD1 identical over 8 bases. Germline V gene lookup returns CDR1 DFQATT and CDR2 SNEGSKA (reference sequence). J was trimmed by 7 bases and V by 5 bases; bases with no gene match: 6. The CDR3 extends over 13 amino acids. DNA for the CDR3: TGCAGTGCTGGTGACAGGGGAGGTGAAAAACTGTTTTTT. Protein: CSAGDRGGEKLFF.

This clonotype has ten or more counts. V usage is TRBV4-1 and J usage is TRBJ1-1, with D uncertain. The CDR3 has 15 amino acids. The V and J ends lost 5 bases and 1 base respectively, with 14 bases between them. The germline V gene has CDR1 MGHRA and CDR2 YSYEKL. The DNA of the CDR3 is TGCGCCAGCAGCTACCCAAGTGACGGGAACACTGAAGCTTTCTTT. Translation gives CASSYPSDGNTEAFF.

This clonotype came up many times. The CDR3 loop is CASSPQHAANYGYTF. CDR3 DNA sequence: TGTGCCAGCAGCCCCCAGCACGCGGCTAACTATGGCTACACCTTC. This chain uses TRBV9 with TRBJ1-2; D ambiguous. The germline gives CDR1 SGDLS, CDR2 YYNGEE. There are 15 residues in the CDR3. The V end lost 4 bases, the J end lost 0 bases, and 13 bases lay between the germline ends. Filled out from reference TRBV9 and TRBJ1-2, the complete variable domain reads DSGVTQTPKHLITATGQRVTLRCSPRSGDLSVYWYQQSLDQGLQFLIQYYNGEERAKGNILERFSAQQFPDLHSELNLSSLELGDSALYFCASSPQHAANYGYTFGSGTRLTVV.

This chain connects TRBV28 to TRBJ2-3; D tentatively fits TRBD1 or TRBD2 (6 bases each). V lost 8 bases to trimming and J lost 5 bases, with 20 bases between them. CDR1 and CDR2 from the germline V gene are MDHEN and SYDVKM. This CDR3 contains 15 residues. CDR3 sequence (DNA): TGTGCCAGCCGTTCAAGGGGGGCGAAAGTAGATACGCAGTATTTT. Encoded protein: CASRSRGAKVDTQYF. Full variable domain (missing parts from reference TRBV28 and TRBJ2-3): DVKVTQSSRYLVKRTGEKVFLECVQDMDHENMFWYRQDPGLGLRLIYFSYDVKMKEKGDIPEGYSVSREKKERFSLILESASTNQTSMYLCASRSRGAKVDTQYFGPGTRLTVL.

This clonotype was counted at least ten times. This chain uses TRBV7-9 with TRBJ1-4; the D is unclear. Germline CDR1 SEHNR, CDR2 FQNEAQ (reference sequence). The CDR3 is 16 residues long. V lost 1 base, J lost 0 bases, and 9 bases lay in between. Here the CDR3 reads CASSLGEEATNEKLFF. The CDR3 region has the DNA TGTGCCAGCAGCTTAGGAGAAGAAGCAACTAATGAAAAACTGTTTTTT.

The chain joins TRBV20-1 to TRBJ2-7; D gene ambiguous. Trimming stripped 3 bases from V and 0 bases from J, with 9 bases between. This CDR3 is 13 amino acids long. Germline V lookup: CDR1 DFQATT, CDR2 SNEGSKA (reference sequence). DNA of the CDR3: TGCAGTGCTAGTTGGGATCTCTCCTACGAGCAGTACTTC. Residues: CSASWDLSYEQYF.

This clonotype was detected many times. V usage is TRBV20-1 and J usage is TRBJ2-7, with 7 positions matching TRBD2. V lost 1 base to trimming and J lost 5 bases; unmatched junction nucleotides: 5. The germline CDR1 and CDR2 sequences are DFQATT and SNEGSKA (reference sequence). This CDR3 has 13 residues. This CDR3 is CSARASAGDEQYF. CDR3 DNA sequence: TGCAGTGCTAGAGCCTCGGCGGGGGACGAGCAGTACTTC.